These T cell receptor beta chains were read from a single sample in a study of blood T cell repertoires in COVID-19. Measured with immunoSEQ multiplex PCR; TCRdb has only the in-frame clones, and not every one. Here the sample spans around 43,000 clones, around 87% being singletons. Input material: peripheral blood. These receptors came from a man aged 45-65 years in a cohort sampled during active COVID-19. The CDR3 runs from the conserved cysteine through the conserved F or W. The order of the fields is J gene, V gene, clone size, D gene, CDR3 DNA, CDR3 protein. A D gene is named only where the DNA matches it firmly. A clone size is listed for some rows: how often the clone was seen (once, few, many), or a class if it is expanded.

TRBJ2-2 | TRBV5-1 | . | TRBD2 | TGCGCCAGCCTAGCGGGAGGGCTACCCGGGGAGCTGTTTTTT | CASLAGGLPGELFF
TRBJ2-7 | TRBV9 | . | . | TGTGCCAGCAGCGTCGGTCCCCAGGGTAACGAGCAGTACTTC | CASSVGPQGNEQYF
TRBJ2-2 | TRBV9 | . | TRBD1 | TGTGCCAGCAGCGTAGACGGACAGGGGGCGGCCGGGGAGCTGTTTTTT | CASSVDGQGAAGELFF
TRBJ1-2 | TRBV4-3 | medium-sized | . | TGCGCCAGCAGCCGAGGGGGAGCTAACTATGGCTACACCTTC | CASSRGGANYGYTF
TRBJ1-2 | TRBV25-1 | . | . | TGTGCCAGCAGTGAATTCGGGGTCCTGGGGTATGGCTACACCTTC | CASSEFGVLGYGYTF
TRBJ2-3 | TRBV15 | many | . | TGTGCCACCAGCAGAGAGGAGAGATGGGATACGCAGTATTTT | CATSREERWDTQYF
TRBJ2-5 | TRBV15 | . | TRBD1 | TGTGCCACCAGCAGAGATGGTGTGGGACAGGGGCGCTTTCAAGAGACCCAGTACTTC | CATSRDGVGQGRFQETQYF
TRBJ1-2 | TRBV7-9 | few | . | TGTGCCAGCAGCCCCAACTTCAGGGGATCCACTGGCTACACCTTC | CASSPNFRGSTGYTF
TRBJ2-4 | TRBV15 | . | . | TGTGCCACCGCTCAAGCCGGGGAGGTTACCAAAAACATTCAGTACTTC | CATAQAGEVTKNIQYF
TRBJ1-1 | TRBV11-2 | . | TRBD1 | TGTGCCAGCAGCTTAAAAAGGACAGGAAGAAGCACTGAAGCTTTCTTT | CASSLKRTGRSTEAFF
TRBJ1-1 | TRBV18 | . | TRBD1 | TGTGCCAGCTCACCCCGGGACAGTAGTTTGAGCACTGAAGCTTTCTTT | CASSPRDSSLSTEAFF
TRBJ2-6 | TRBV7-6 | . | . | TGTGCCAGCAGCTTAGCAGCGTTGCCTTCTGGGGCCAACGTCCTGACTTTC | CASSLAALPSGANVLTF
TRBJ1-1 | TRBV5-1 | . | TRBD1 | TGCGCCAGCAGCTCCGACTTATCACAGGGGGCAGACACTGAAGCTTTCTTT | CASSSDLSQGADTEAFF